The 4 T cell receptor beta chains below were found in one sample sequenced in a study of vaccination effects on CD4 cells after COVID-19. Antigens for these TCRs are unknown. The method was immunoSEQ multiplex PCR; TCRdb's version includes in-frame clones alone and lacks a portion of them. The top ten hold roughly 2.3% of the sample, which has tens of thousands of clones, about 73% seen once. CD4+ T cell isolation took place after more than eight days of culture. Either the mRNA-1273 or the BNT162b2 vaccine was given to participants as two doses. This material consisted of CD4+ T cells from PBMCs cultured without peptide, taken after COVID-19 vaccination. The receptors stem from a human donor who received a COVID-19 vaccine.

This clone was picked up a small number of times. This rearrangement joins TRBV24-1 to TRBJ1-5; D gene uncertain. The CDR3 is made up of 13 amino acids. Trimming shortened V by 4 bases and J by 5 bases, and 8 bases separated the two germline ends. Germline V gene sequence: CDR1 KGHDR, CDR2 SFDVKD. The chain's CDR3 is CATSDTGHQPQHF. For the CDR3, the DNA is TGTGCCACCAGTGACACCGGGCATCAGCCCCAGCATTTT.

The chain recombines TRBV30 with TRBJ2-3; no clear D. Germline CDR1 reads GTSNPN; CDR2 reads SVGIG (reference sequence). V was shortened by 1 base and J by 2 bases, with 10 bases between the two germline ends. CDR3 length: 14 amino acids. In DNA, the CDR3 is TGTGCCTGGAGTGGTCTTTCCTACACAGATACGCAGTATTTT. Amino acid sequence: CAWSGLSYTDTQYF.

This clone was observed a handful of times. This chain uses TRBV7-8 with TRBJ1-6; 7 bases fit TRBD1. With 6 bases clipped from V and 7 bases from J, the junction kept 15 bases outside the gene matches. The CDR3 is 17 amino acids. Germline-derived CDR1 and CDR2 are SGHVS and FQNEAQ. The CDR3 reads CASSSFRGRGVNSPLHF. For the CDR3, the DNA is TGTGCCAGCAGTTCATTTAGAGGCAGGGGGGTAAATTCACCCCTCCACTTT.

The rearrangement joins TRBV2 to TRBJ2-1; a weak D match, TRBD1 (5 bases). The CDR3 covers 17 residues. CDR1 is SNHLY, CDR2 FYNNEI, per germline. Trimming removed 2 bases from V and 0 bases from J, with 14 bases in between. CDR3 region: CASSERGFSSSYNEQFF. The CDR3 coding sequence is TGTGCCAGCAGTGAAAGGGGCTTTTCGAGCTCCTACAATGAGCAGTTCTTC.